This TCR beta chain is from a study of spatial heterogeneity in lung cancer. Whole-study context: A unique TCR and UMI combination showed up more than ten times in raw reads, on average.

This clonotype came up many times. The presence of a unique molecular identifier marked each TCR cDNA molecule. TCRdb ran MiXCR on the 5' RACE reads and lists one entry per CDR3 protein. The sample has 39,000 or so distinct CDR3 sequences; around 7.5% are singletons. As for time point: sample taken at primary tumor resection. Whole RNA, which was extracted from tumor, nontumor lung tissue or frozen PBMC, was sequenced without any cell sorting. The sample here was PBMCs, taken at surgery. This TCR derives from a male donor with early-stage non-small cell lung cancer.

The CDR3: CASSLPKETQYF. CDR3 nucleotide sequence: TGTGCCAGCAGTTTACCTAAAGAGACCCAGTACTTC. The rearrangement links TRBV12-3 or TRBV12-4 to TRBJ2-5; no clear D. CDR3 length: 12 amino acids. V lost 2 bases, J lost 3 bases, and 4 bases lay in between.